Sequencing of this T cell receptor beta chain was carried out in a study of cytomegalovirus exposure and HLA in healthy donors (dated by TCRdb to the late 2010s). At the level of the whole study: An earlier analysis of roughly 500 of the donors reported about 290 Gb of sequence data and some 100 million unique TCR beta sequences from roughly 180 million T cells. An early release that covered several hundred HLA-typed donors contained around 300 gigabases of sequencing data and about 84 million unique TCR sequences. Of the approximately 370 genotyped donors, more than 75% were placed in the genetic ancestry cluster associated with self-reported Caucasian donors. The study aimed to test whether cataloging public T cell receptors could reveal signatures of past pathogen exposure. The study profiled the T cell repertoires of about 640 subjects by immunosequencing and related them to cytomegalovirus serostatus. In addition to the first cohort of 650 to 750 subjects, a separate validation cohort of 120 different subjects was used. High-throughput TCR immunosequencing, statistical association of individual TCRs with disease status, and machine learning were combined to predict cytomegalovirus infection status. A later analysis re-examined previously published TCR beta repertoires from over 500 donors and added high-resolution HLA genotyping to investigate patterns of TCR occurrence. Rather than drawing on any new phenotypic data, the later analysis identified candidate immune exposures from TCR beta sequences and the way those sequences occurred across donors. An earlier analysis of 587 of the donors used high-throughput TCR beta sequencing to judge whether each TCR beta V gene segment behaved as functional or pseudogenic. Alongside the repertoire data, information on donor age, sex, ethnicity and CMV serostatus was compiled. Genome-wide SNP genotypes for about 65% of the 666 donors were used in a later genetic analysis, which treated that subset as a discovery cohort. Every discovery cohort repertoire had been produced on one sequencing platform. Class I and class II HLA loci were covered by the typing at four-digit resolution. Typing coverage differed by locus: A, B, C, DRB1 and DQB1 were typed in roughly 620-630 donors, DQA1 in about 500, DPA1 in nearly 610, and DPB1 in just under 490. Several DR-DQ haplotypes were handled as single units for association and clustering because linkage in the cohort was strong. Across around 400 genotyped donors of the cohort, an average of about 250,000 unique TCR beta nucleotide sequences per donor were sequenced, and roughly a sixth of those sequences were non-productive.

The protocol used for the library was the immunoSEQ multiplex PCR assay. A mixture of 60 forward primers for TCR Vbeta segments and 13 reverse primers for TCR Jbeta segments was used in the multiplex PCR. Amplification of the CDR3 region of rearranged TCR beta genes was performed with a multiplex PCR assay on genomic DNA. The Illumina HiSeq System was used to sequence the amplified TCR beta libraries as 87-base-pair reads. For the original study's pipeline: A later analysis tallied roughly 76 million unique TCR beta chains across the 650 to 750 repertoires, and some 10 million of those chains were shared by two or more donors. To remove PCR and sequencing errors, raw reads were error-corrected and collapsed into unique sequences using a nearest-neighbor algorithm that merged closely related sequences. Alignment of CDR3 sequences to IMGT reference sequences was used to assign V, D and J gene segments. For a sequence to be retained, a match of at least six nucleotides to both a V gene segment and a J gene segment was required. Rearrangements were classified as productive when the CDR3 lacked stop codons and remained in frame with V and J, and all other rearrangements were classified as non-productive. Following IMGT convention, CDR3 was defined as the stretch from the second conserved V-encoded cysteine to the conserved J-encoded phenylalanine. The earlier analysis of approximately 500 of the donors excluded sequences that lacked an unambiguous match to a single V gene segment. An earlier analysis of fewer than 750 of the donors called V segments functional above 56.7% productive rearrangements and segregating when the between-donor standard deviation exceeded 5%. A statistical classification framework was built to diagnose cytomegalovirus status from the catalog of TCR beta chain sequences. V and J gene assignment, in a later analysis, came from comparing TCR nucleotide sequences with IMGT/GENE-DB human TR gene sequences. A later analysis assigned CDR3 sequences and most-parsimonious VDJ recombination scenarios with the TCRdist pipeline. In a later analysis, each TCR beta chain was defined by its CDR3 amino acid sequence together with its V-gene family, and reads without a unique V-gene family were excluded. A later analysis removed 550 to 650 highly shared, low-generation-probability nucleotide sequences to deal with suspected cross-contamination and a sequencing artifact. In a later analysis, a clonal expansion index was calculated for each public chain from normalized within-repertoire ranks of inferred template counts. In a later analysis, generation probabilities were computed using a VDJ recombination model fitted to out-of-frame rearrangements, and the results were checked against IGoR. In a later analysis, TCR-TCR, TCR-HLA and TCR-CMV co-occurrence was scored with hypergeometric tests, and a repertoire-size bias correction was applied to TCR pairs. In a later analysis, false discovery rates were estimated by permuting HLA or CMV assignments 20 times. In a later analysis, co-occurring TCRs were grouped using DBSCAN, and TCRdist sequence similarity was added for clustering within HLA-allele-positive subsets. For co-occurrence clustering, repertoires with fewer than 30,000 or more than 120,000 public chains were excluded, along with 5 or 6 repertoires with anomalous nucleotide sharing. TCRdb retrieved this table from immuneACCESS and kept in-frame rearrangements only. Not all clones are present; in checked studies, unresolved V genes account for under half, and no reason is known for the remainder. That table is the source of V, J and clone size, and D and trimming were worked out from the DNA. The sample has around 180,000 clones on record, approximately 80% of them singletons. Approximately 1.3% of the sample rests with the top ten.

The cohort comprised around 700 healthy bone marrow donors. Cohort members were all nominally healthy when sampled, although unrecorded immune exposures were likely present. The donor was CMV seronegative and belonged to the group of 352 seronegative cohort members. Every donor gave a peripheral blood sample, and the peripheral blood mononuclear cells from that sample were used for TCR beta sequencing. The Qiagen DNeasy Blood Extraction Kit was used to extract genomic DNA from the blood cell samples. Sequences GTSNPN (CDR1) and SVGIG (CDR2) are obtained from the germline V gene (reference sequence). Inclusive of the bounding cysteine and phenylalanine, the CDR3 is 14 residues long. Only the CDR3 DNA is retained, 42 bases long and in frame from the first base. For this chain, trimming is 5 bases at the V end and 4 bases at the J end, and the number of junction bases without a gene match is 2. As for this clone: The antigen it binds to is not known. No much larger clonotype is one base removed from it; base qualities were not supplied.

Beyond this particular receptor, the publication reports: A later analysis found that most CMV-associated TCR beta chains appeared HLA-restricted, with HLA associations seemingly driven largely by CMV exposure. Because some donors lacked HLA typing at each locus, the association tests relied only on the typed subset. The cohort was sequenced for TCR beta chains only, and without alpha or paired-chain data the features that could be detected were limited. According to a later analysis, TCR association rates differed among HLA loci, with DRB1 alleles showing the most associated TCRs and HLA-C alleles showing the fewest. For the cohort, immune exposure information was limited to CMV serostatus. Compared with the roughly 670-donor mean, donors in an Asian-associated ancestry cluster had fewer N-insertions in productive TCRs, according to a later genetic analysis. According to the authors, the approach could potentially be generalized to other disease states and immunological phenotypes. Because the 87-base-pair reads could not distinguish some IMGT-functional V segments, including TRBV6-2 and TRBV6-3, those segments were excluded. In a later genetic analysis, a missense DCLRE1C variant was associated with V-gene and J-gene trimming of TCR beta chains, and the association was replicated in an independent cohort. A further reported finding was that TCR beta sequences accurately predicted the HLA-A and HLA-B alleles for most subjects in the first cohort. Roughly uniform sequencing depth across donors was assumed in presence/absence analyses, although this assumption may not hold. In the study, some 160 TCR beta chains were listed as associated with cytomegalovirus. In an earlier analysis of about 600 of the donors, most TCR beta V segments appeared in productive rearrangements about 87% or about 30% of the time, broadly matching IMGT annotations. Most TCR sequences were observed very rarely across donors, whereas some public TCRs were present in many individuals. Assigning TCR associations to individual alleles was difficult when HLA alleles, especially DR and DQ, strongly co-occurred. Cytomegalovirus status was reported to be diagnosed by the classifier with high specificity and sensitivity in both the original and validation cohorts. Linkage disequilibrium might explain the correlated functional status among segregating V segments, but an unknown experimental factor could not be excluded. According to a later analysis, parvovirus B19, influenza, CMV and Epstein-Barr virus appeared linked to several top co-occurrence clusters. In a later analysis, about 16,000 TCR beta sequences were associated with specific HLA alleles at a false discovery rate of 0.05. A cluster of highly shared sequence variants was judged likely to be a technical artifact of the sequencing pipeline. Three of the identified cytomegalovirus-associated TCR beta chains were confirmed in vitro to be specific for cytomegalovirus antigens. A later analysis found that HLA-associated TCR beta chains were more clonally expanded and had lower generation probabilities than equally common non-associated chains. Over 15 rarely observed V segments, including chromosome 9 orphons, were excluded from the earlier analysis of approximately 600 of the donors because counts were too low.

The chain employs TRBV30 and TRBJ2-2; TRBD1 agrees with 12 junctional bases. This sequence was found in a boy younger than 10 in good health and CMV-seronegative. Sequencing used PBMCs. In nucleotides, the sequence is TGTGCCTGGGGGGGACAGGGGGCCACCGGGGAGCTGTTTTTT. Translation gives CAWGGQGATGELFF.